One sample yielded the 32 T cell receptor beta chains listed below, sequenced in a study of monozygotic twins with inflammatory bowel disease. TCRdb reprocessed the 5' RACE reads and keeps a single row for each CDR3 protein, giving no DNA. The sample holds some 440,000 distinct CDR3 sequences. The material sequenced was blood. These receptor sequences come from a human donor with ulcerative colitis or Crohn's disease, or a healthy co-twin of an affected twin (not recorded which).

The chain has TRBV21-1 and TRBJ2-5; the TRBD1 assignment by TCRdb is unverifiable without DNA. TRBV21-1 is shown as a pseudogene. The CDR3 has 17 residues. The CDR3: CASSTYPHRQPRETQYF.

The genes are TRBV5-6 and TRBJ2-2. This CDR3 region has 15 residues. The V gene's germline CDR1 is SGHDT and CDR2 YYEEEE. This CDR3 is CASSLYRVNTGELFF. Looking up the rest from reference TRBV5-6 and TRBJ2-2 gives the full variable domain: DAGVTQSPTHLIKTRGQQVTLRCSPKSGHDTVSWYQQALGQGPQFIFQYYEEEERQRGNFPDRFSGHQFPNYSSELNVNALLLGDSALYLCASSLYRVNTGELFFGEGSRLTVL.

J is TRBJ1-2 and V is TRBV6-6. This CDR3 is 13 amino acids long. Germline V lookup: CDR1 MNHNY, CDR2 SVGAGI (reference sequence). This CDR3 is CASIMTQGYGYTF.

The chain is built from TRBV12-3 or TRBV12-4 and TRBJ1-5; the TCRdb D gene call, TRBD1, has no DNA to confirm it. The CDR3 has 15 amino acids. CDR3 amino acids: CASSFGGHSNQPQHF.

The V gene is TRBV2, the J gene TRBJ1-5. Germline assignment: CDR1 SNHLY and CDR2 FYNNEI. The CDR3 covers 15 residues. CDR3 region: CASSEGSLGNQPQHF.

This chain links TRBV5-6 with TRBJ1-6. The CDR3 runs to 19 residues. In germline, CDR1 is SGHDT, CDR2 YYEEEE. CDR3 region: CASSHRGGISITYNSPLHF.

The chain carries TRBV5-1 and TRBJ2-1; as DNA is missing, the TRBD2 call by TCRdb cannot be tested. The CDR3 loop spans 15 amino acids. The V gene's germline CDR1 is SGHRS and CDR2 YFSETQ. The CDR3 region is CASRRVAGVYNEQFF.

This chain uses TRBV7-2 with TRBJ2-7. The CDR3 sequence is 14 residues long. CDR1 and CDR2 from the germline V gene are SGHTA and FQGNSA. This CDR3 reads CASSASVGRYEQYF.

The chain couples TRBV20-1 to TRBJ2-5; TCRdb's D call of TRBD1 is untestable without DNA. The CDR3 runs to 16 residues. Germline V CDR1 and CDR2: DFQATT, SNEGSKA (reference sequence). The CDR3: CSARGRTGHSQETQYF.

The rearrangement uses TRBV12-3 or TRBV12-4 and TRBJ2-1. The CDR3 has 14 residues. CDR3 residues: CASQISGTYNEQFF.

This chain joins TRBV4-2 and TRBJ1-3; TCRdb proposes TRBD1, but this gene call is untestable without DNA. Per the germline V gene, CDR1 is LGHNA and CDR2 is YNFKEQ. The CDR3 covers 18 residues. The CDR3 here is CASSQGFSGGGSGNTIYF.

The chain uses TRBV5-1 and TRBJ1-1. Germline CDR1 reads SGHRS; CDR2 reads YFSETQ. The CDR3 contains 12 residues. The CDR3 spells CASSTANTEAFF.

This chain links TRBV3-1 with TRBJ2-5. The V gene's germline CDR1 is LGHDT and CDR2 YNNKEL (reference sequence). The CDR3 runs to 11 residues. CDR3: CASSQSKTQYF.

The genes are TRBV28 and TRBJ2-1; TCRdb gives TRBD2 as the D gene, but with no DNA this cannot be confirmed. Per the germline V gene, CDR1 is MDHEN and CDR2 is SYDVKM. This CDR3 has 14 residues. CDR3 protein: CASSPHLAPNEQFF.

The chain is built from TRBV20-1 and TRBJ2-7. The V gene's germline CDR1 is DFQATT and CDR2 SNEGSKA (reference sequence). The CDR3 is made up of 13 amino acids. The CDR3 reads CSAEMDGAYEQYF.

The rearrangement joins TRBV12-3 or TRBV12-4 to TRBJ2-7; with no DNA, the TCRdb D assignment of TRBD1 cannot be verified. CDR3 size: 13 residues. CDR3 sequence: CASSTDRVSEQYF.

The V and J genes are TRBV9 and TRBJ2-7; the D gene TCRdb calls, TRBD2, cannot be checked with no DNA. The CDR3 has 14 amino acids. In germline, CDR1 is SGDLS, CDR2 YYNGEE. This chain's CDR3 is CASSWTRAGGEQYF.

The V gene is TRBV2, the J gene TRBJ2-7; the TCRdb call, TRBD1, lacks DNA for checking. This CDR3 contains 15 residues. Per the germline V gene, CDR1 is SNHLY and CDR2 is FYNNEI. CDR3 residues: CASSPGQGALDEQYF. The variable domain in full, completed from reference TRBV2 and TRBJ2-7, reads EPEVTQTPSHQVTQMGQEVILRCVPISNHLYFYWYRQILGQKVEFLVSFYNNEISEKSEIFDDQFSVERPDGSNFTLKIRSTKLEDSAMYFCASSPGQGALDEQYFGPGTRLTVT.

The chain couples TRBV3-1 to TRBJ2-5. This CDR3 has 12 amino acids. From germline, CDR1 is LGHDT and CDR2 YNNKEL (reference sequence). The CDR3 is CASRVGQETQYF.

The genes are TRBV14 and TRBJ2-7. The germline gives CDR1 SGHDN, CDR2 FVKESK. This CDR3 is built from 11 residues. CDR3 in amino acids: CASNPGYEQYF.

The V call is TRBV15, the J call TRBJ1-5; TCRdb outputs TRBD1, but without DNA this stays unchecked. Germline loops: CDR1 LNHNV, CDR2 YYDKDF (reference sequence). CDR3 length equals 16 residues. The CDR3 sequence is CATSSSGDSSWGPQHF.

This chain connects TRBV7-2 to TRBJ2-5; TCRdb reports TRBD2, a call that lacks DNA to check it against. The length of the CDR3 is 16 residues. Germline assignment: CDR1 SGHTA and CDR2 FQGNSA. CDR3 region: CASSFGALRWTETQYF. Full variable domain (missing parts from reference TRBV7-2 and TRBJ2-5): GAGVSQSPSNKVTEKGKDVELRCDPISGHTALYWYRQSLGQGLEFLIYFQGNSAPDKSGLPSDRFSAERTGGSVSTLTIQRTQQEDSAVYLCASSFGALRWTETQYFGPGTRLLVL.

The chain combines TRBV3-1 with TRBJ2-3; there is no DNA to check the TCRdb D call of TRBD2. CDR3 size: 17 residues. Germline-derived CDR1 and CDR2 are LGHDT and YNNKEL (reference sequence). CDR3 loop: CASSRPGLAGVTDTQYF.

The chain is built from TRBV5-6 and TRBJ2-7; TCRdb lists TRBD1, though no DNA is available to test this call. This CDR3 is built from 13 residues. Germline-derived CDR1 and CDR2 are SGHDT and YYEEEE. CDR3 sequence reads: CASSGQVDYEQYF.

The V gene is TRBV3-1, the J gene TRBJ1-1; there is no DNA to check the TCRdb D call of TRBD1. The CDR3 has 15 residues. Per the germline V gene, CDR1 is LGHDT and CDR2 is YNNKEL (reference sequence). CDR3 amino acids: CASSRTGRRRAEAFF.

The chain couples TRBV6-1 to TRBJ1-2; TCRdb reports TRBD1, a call that lacks DNA to check it against. Per the germline V gene, CDR1 is MNHNS and CDR2 is SASEGT. This CDR3 region has 13 residues. CDR3 amino acids: CVSTVGQGYGYTF.

The chain joins TRBV5-6 to TRBJ2-7; TCRdb picks TRBD2, but there is no DNA to check that call. The CDR3 has 14 amino acids. The germline gives CDR1 SGHDT, CDR2 YYEEEE. CDR3 amino acids: CASSRMGLSGEQYF.

This chain connects TRBV5-1 to TRBJ2-7; TCRdb reports TRBD1, a call that lacks DNA to check it against. The CDR3 has 13 residues. Per the germline V gene, CDR1 is SGHRS and CDR2 is YFSETQ. The CDR3 region is CASSRTGENEQYF.

The chain couples TRBV12-3 or TRBV12-4 to TRBJ2-3; with no DNA, the TCRdb D assignment of TRBD1 cannot be verified. This CDR3 has 15 residues. CDR3 sequence: CASSLKQGATDTQYF.

J is TRBJ2-1 and V is TRBV2. The CDR3 runs to 16 residues. Per germline, CDR1 SNHLY and CDR2 FYNNEI. CDR3 amino acids: CASRASELSSYNEQFF.

The chain is built from TRBV15 and TRBJ2-7. CDR1 is LNHNV and CDR2 is YYDKDF in the germline V gene (reference sequence). This CDR3 comprises 15 residues. CDR3 sequence reads: CATSRDRISSYEQYF. The variable domain in full, completed from reference TRBV15 and TRBJ2-7, reads DAMVIQNPRYQVTQFGKPVTLSCSQTLNHNVMYWYQQKSSQAPKLLFHYYDKDFNNEADTPDNFQSRRPNTSFCFLDIRSPGLGDTAMYLCATSRDRISSYEQYFGPGTRLTVT.

The chain joins TRBV6-5 to TRBJ2-7; no DNA is available, so the TRBD1 call from TCRdb remains unchecked. CDR1 and CDR2 from the germline V gene are MNHEY and SVGAGI. The CDR3 is 13 residues long. The CDR3: CACSSGRIYEQYF.